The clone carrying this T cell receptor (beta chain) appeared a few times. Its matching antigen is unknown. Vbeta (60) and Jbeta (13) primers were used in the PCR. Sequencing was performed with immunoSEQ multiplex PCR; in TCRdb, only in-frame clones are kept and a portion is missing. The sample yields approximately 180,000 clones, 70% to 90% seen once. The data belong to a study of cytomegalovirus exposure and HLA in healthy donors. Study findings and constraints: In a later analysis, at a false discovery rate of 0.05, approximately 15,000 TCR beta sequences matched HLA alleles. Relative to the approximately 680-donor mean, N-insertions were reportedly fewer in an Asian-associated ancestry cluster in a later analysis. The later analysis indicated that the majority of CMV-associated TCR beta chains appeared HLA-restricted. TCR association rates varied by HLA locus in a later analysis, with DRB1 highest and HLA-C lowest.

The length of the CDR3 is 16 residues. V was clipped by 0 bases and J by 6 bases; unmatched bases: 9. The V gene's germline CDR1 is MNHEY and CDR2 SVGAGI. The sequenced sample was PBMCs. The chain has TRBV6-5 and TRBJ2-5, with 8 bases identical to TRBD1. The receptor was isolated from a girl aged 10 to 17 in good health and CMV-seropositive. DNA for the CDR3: TGTGCCAGCAGTTACTCGACAGGGGATGCCAGGAAGACCCAGTACTTC. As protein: CASSYSTGDARKTQYF.